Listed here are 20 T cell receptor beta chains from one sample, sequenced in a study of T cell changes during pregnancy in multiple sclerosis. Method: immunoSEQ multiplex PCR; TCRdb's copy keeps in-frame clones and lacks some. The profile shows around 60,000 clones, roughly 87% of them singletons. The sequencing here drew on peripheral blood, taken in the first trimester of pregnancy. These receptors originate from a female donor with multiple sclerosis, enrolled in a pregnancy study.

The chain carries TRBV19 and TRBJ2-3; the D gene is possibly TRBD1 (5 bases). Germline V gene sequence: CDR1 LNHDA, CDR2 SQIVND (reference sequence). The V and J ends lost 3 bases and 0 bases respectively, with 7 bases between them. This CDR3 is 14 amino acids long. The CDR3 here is CASSITGSTDTQYF. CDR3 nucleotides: TGTGCCAGTAGTATTACAGGTAGCACAGATACGCAGTATTTT.

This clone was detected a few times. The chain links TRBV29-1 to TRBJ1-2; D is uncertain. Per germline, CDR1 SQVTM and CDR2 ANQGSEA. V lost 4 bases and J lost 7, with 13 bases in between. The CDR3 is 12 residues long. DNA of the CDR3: TGCAGCGTTGCTACTTTACGCGGTGGCTACACCTTC. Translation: CSVATLRGGYTF.

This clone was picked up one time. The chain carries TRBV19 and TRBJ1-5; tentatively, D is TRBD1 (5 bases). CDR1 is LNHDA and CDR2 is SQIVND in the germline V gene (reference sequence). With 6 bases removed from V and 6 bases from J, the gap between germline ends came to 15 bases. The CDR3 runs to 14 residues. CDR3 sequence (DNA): TGTGCCAGTAGGGGACCGGGGGTAAGTCAGCCCCAGCATTTT. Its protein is CASRGPGVSQPQHF.

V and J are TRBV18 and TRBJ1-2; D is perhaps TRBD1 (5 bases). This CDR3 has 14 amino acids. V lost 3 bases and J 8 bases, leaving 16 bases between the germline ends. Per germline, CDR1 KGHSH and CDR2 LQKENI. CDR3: CASSPPGLTGGYTF. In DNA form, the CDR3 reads TGTGCCAGCTCACCCCCCGGGCTTACAGGCGGCTACACCTTC.

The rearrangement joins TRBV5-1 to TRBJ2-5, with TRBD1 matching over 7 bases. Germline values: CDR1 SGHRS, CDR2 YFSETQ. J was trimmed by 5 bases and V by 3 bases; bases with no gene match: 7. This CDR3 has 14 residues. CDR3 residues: CASSSTGLGETQYF. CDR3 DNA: TGCGCCAGCAGCTCGACAGGGCTGGGGGAGACCCAGTACTTC.

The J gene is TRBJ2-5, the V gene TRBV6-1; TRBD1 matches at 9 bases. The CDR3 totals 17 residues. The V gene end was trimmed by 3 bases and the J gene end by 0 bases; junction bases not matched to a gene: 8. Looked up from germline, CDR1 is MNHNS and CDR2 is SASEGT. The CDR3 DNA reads TGTGCCAGCAGTGATGCGGGACAGGGATCCCACCAAGAGACCCAGTACTTC. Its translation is CASSDAGQGSHQETQYF.

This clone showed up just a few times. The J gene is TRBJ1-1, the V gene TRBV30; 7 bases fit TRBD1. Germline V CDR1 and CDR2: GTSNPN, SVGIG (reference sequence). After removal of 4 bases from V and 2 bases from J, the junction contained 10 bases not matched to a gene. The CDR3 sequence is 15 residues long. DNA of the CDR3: TGTGCCTGGACAGGGACAGTGGGGGCTAACACTGAAGCTTTCTTT. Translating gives CAWTGTVGANTEAFF.

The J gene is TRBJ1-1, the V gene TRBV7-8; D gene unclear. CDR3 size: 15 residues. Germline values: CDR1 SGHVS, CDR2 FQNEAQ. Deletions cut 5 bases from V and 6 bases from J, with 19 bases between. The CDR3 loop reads CASSLMPGLFSEAFF. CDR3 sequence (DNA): TGTGCCAGCAGCCTTATGCCGGGATTATTCTCTGAAGCTTTCTTT.

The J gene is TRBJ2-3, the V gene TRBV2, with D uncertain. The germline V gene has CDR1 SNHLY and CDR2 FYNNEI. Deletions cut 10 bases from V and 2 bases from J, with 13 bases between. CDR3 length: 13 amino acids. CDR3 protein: CATLLMPTDTQYF. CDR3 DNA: TGTGCCACCTTACTAATGCCCACAGATACGCAGTATTTT.

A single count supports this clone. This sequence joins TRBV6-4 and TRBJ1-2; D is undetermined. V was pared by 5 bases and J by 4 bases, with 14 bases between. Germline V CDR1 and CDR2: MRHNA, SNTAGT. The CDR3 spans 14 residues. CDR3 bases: TGTGCCAGCAGTCCCGGTCAGGTGGGCTATGGCTACACCTTC. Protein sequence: CASSPGQVGYGYTF.

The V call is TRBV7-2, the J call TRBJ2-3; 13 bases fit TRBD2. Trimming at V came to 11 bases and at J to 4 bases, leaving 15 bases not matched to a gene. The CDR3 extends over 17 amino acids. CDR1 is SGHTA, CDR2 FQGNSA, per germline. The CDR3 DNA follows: TGTGCCGCAGGCTTATCCACTAGCGGGAGGGCCCCAGATACGCAGTATTTT. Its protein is CAAGLSTSGRAPDTQYF.

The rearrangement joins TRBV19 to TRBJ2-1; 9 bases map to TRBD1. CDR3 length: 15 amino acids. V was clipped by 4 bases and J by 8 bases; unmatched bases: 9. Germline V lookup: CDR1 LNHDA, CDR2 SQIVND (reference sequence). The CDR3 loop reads CASSTSGQGSHEQFF. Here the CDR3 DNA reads TGTGCCAGTAGTACCTCGGGACAGGGTTCCCATGAGCAGTTCTTC.

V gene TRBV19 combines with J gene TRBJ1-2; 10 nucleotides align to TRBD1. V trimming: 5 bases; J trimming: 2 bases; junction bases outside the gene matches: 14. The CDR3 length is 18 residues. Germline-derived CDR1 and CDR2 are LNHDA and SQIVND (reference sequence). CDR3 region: CASSPPDRGLYGNYGYTF. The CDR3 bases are TGTGCCAGTAGTCCCCCCGACAGGGGGCTTTATGGGAACTATGGCTACACCTTC. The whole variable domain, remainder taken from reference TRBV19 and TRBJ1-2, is DGGITQSPKYLFRKEGQNVTLSCEQNLNHDAMYWYRQDPGQGLRLIYYSQIVNDFQKGDIAEGYSVSREKKESFPLTVTSAQKNPTAFYLCASSPPDRGLYGNYGYTFGSGTRLTVV.

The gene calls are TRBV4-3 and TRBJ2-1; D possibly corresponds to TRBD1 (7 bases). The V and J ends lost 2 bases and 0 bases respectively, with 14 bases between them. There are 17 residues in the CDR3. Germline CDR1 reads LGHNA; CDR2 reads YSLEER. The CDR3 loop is CASSQPGGSSSYNEQFF. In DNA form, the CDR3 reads TGCGCCAGCAGCCAACCAGGGGGGTCCTCCTCCTACAATGAGCAGTTCTTC.

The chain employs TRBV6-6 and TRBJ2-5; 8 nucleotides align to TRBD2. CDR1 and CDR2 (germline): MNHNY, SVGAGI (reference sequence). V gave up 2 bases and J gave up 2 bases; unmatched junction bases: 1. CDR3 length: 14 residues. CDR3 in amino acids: CASSYAGGQETQYF. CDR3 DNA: TGTGCCAGCAGTTACGCGGGAGGTCAAGAGACCCAGTACTTC.

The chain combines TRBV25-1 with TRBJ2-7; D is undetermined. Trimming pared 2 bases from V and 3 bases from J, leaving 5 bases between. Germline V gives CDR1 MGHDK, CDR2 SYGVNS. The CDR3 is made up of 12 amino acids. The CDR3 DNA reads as TGTGCCAGCAGTGAACGAGACTACGAGCAGTACTTC. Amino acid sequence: CASSERDYEQYF.

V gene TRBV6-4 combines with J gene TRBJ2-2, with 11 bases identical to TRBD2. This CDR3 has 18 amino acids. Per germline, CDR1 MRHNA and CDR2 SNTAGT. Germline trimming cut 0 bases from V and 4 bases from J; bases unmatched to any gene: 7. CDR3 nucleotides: TGTGCCAGCAGTGACTCCGCTAGCGGGAGGCTCGGCACCGGGGAGCTGTTTTTT. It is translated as CASSDSASGRLGTGELFF.

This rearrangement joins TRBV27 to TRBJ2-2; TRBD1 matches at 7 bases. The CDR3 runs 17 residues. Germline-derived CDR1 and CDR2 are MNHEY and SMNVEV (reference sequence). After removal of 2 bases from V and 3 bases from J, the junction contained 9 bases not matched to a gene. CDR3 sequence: CASSLTIGQAYTGELFF. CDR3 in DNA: TGTGCCAGCAGTTTAACGATCGGACAGGCTTACACCGGGGAGCTGTTTTTT.

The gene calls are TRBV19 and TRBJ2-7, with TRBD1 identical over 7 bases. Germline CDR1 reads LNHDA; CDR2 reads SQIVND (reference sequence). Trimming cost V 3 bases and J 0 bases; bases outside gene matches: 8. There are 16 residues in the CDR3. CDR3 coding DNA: TGTGCCAGTAGTATGGGGGACAGAAGTAGCTCCTACGAGCAGTACTTC. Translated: CASSMGDRSSSYEQYF.

CDR3 DNA sequence: TGTGCAAGTCGCTTAAATTGTAGGGGGATGGGGAACTACGAGCAGTACTTC. Translation gives CASRLNCRGMGNYEQYF. The chain joins TRBV12-2 to TRBJ2-7; the table calls TRBD1, which could not be checked here. TRBV12-2 counts as a pseudogene. CDR3 size: 17 residues.